The 9 T cell receptor beta chains below come from one sample, sequenced in a study of shared clonotypes between healthy human individuals. Libraries were prepared by immunoSEQ multiplex PCR; TCRdb keeps only in-frame clonotypes and omits some of them. The sample contains some 470,000 clones, about 82% of which appear only once. The sample comprised PBMCs. These receptors were taken from a woman in her thirties or forties in good health. Some clones in this sample may be carry-over from other donors' samples.

A few counts support this clone. The V call is TRBV19, the J call TRBJ2-7, with D maybe TRBD1 (6 bases). Trimming removed 4 bases from V and 5 bases from J, with 18 bases in between. This CDR3 contains 15 residues. The germline V gene has CDR1 LNHDA and CDR2 SQIVND (reference sequence). Here the CDR3 reads CASSNRQVEFHEQYF. The CDR3 DNA reads as TGTGCCAGTAGTAACCGACAGGTAGAATTCCACGAGCAGTACTTC.

Here the CDR3 DNA reads TGCGCCAGCGCGGAACCAGCGGGAGACAATGAGCAGTTCTTC. Residues: CASAEPAGDNEQFF. This chain uses TRBV5-1 with TRBJ2-1, with 8 bases lining up with TRBD2. Per the germline V gene, CDR1 is SGHRS and CDR2 is YFSETQ. This CDR3 contains 14 residues. Trimming removed 7 bases from V and 5 bases from J; junction bases left unmatched: 8.

This chain uses TRBV6-6 with TRBJ1-5; TRBD1 might be the D (5 bases). Trimming left V 7 bases short and J 0 bases short, with 10 bases between. Germline V gives CDR1 MNHNY, CDR2 SVGAGI (reference sequence). This CDR3 has 14 residues. CDR3 loop: CASKDIHSNQPQHF. Here the CDR3 DNA reads TGTGCCAGCAAGGACATTCATAGCAATCAGCCCCAGCATTTT.

This clone is a singleton in its sample. The chain recombines TRBV9 with TRBJ1-2; D uncertain. V lost 4 bases and J lost 4, with 17 bases in between. From germline, CDR1 is SGDLS and CDR2 YYNGEE. The CDR3 has 15 residues. CDR3 nucleotide sequence: TGTGCCAGCAGCTCCCGAGGGCAGTTAGGCTATGGCTACACCTTC. Its protein is CASSSRGQLGYGYTF.

The chain has TRBV19 and TRBJ1-5, with D maybe TRBD1 (5 bases). The length of the CDR3 is 15 residues. Germline V gene sequence: CDR1 LNHDA, CDR2 SQIVND (reference sequence). Trimming shortened V by 1 base and J by 7 bases, and 14 bases separated the two germline ends. CDR3 nucleotides: TGTGCCAGTAGTATAGGGGGGGAGGGACGACAGCCCCAGCATTTT. Its protein product is CASSIGGEGRQPQHF.

The gene calls are TRBV13 and TRBJ2-2; 9 nucleotides align to TRBD1. J gave up 7 bases and V 3 bases, and 12 bases lay outside the gene matches. Germline loops: CDR1 PRHDT, CDR2 FYEKMQ (reference sequence). The CDR3 contains 17 residues. CDR3 sequence reads: CASSFTPGTGLGGELFF. DNA for the CDR3: TGTGCCAGCAGCTTCACACCCGGGACAGGGTTAGGCGGGGAGCTGTTTTTT.

The J gene is TRBJ1-4, the V gene TRBV27, with 9 nucleotides matching TRBD1. The J segment lost 7 bases and the V segment lost 6 bases, leaving 9 bases of the junction unmatched. The CDR3 has 15 amino acids. Per germline, CDR1 MNHEY and CDR2 SMNVEV (reference sequence). This CDR3 is CASRLSGTGIEKLFF. The CDR3 coding sequence is TGTGCCAGCAGACTTTCCGGGACAGGGATTGAAAAACTGTTTTTT.

As for this clone: Other DNA sequences of this sample code for an identical CDR3. V usage is TRBV12-2 and J usage is TRBJ2-3; TRBD2, as called in the table, went unchecked against the DNA. TRBV12-2 is given as a pseudogene. There are 17 residues in the CDR3. The CDR3 sequence: CASRLWPSPGLRDTQYF. The DNA for the CDR3 is TGTGCAAGTCGCTTATGGCCTAGCCCCGGCCTTAGGGATACGCAGTATTTT.

This clone turned up a few times. The rearrangement uses TRBV7-2 and TRBJ1-2; no clear D. Germline V lookup: CDR1 SGHTA, CDR2 FQGNSA. This CDR3 region has 13 residues. Deletions cut 2 bases from V and 4 bases from J, with 8 bases between. The CDR3 nucleotides read TGTGCCAGCAGCTTAATGGGCCCCTATGGCTACACCTTC. Translation gives CASSLMGPYGYTF. Using reference TRBV7-2 and TRBJ1-2 for the parts outside the CDR3, the full variable domain is GAGVSQSPSNKVTEKGKDVELRCDPISGHTALYWYRQSLGQGLEFLIYFQGNSAPDKSGLPSDRFSAERTGGSVSTLTIQRTQQEDSAVYLCASSLMGPYGYTFGSGTRLTVV.